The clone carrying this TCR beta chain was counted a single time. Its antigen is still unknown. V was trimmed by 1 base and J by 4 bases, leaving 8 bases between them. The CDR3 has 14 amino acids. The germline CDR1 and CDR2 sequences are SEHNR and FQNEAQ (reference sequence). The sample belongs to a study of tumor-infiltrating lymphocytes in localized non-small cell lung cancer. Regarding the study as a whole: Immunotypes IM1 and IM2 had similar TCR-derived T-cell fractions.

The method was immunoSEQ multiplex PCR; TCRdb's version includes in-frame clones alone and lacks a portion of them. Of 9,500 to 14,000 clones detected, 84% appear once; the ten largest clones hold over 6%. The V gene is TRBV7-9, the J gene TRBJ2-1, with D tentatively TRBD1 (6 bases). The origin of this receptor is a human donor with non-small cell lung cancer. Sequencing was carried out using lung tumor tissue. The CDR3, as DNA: TGTGCCAGCAGCTTAGGTGACAGGTACAATGAGCAGTTCTTC. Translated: CASSLGDRYNEQFF.